Described below is a single TCR beta chain sequence and its context. The antigen remains undetermined. The PCR made use of 60 Vbeta and 13 Jbeta primers. Assay: immunoSEQ multiplex PCR; the TCRdb copy retains only in-frame clones and omits some. Found here are fewer than 140,000 clones, roughly two thirds of them singletons; the top ten hold over 2.5%. The data belong to a study of cytomegalovirus exposure and HLA in healthy donors. Findings and caveats of the study: Later work found that TCR association rates differed between HLA loci; DRB1 had the most and HLA-C the fewest. Presence/absence analyses assumed roughly uniform sequencing depth across donors, which may not hold. An analysis was carried out at a later point. It showed that HLA-associated TCR beta chains were more clonally expanded than equally common non-associated chains.

Trimming removed 10 bases from V and 6 bases from J; junction bases left unmatched: 8. The germline V gene encodes CDR1 LNHDA and CDR2 SQIVND (reference sequence). The CDR3 length is 12 residues. The V call is TRBV19, the J call TRBJ2-5; 7 positions agree with TRBD1. The sample was PBMCs. The receptor comes from a female donor in good health and CMV-seronegative. For the CDR3, the DNA is TGTGCCACCACCCCAGGGGGAAAGACCCAGTACTTC. It yields the protein CATTPGGKTQYF.